This entry concerns a single T cell receptor (beta chain). In this sample, this clone turned up once. It has no known antigen specificity. The sample holds no much larger clone one base away, and base qualities are not on file. The CDR3 measures 15 amino acids from cysteine to phenylalanine. Only the CDR3 region is kept as DNA, spanning 45 bases read in frame from base 1. V is cut back by 3 bases and J by 1 base, with 2 bases in the junction unmatched. As encoded in the germline V gene (reference sequence), CDR1 is SEHNR while CDR2 is FQNEAQ. The sample is drawn from a study of blood T cell repertoires in COVID-19 (TCRdb year 2020). Notes on the research overall: Collaborator samples came from the United States, Italy and Spain and covered acute and convalescent phases of COVID-19. The repertoires were made available in a free public database intended to serve as a resource for research on the immune response to SARS-CoV-2. Subjects who had been exposed to COVID-19, were actively infected with it, or had recovered from it provided the deeply sampled blood TCRbeta repertoires that made up the dataset. Sample metadata almost always included a de-identified subject ID, COVID-19 status, age in years and sex. Where available, HLA class I and class II types were taken from metadata supplied by the sample provider and were not determined by assay-based typing. The prospective study material was composed of cDNA or gDNA derived from T cells, B-cell-depleted T cells, or PBMCs. Samples were obtained from the ongoing ImmuneRACE study (first 160 participants) and from 1,254 subjects provided by 6 global collaborators. Points the paper makes about the study in general: The amount of clinical and demographic metadata varied by source and participant and was provided uncurated.

The immunoSEQ Assay, a bias-controlled multiplex PCR, was used to amplify TCRbeta CDR3 regions from genomic DNA. Per the original workflow: The number of nucleated cells in each sample was estimated by amplification of reference gene primers within the assay. Sequence reads were collapsed and filtered to measure the absolute abundance of every unique TCRbeta CDR3 rearrangement. For each sample, productive Simpson clonality was calculated as the square root of Simpson's diversity index across productive rearrangements. In its TCRdb copy, this immuneACCESS table keeps in-frame sequences only and misses some clones. Where compared with another copy, unresolved V genes explain less than half of these, and the others have no known cause. V and J calls and clone size come straight from that table; D and trimming were deduced from the DNA. This sample gives tens of thousands of clones in total; around four fifths of them show up just once. The ten largest clones represent roughly 5.3% of the sample.

Collaborating institutions collected whole blood in K2EDTA tubes following their own protocols. For TCRbeta analysis, collaborators shipped samples as frozen whole blood, isolated PBMCs, or DNA extracted from either of those sample types. The chain joins TRBV7-9 to TRBJ2-1; 8 middle bases align to TRBD1. The sample consisted of peripheral blood. The receptor comes from a man over 45 with active COVID-19. The CDR3 amino acid sequence is: CASSFDRGSYNEQFF. Read as DNA, the sequence is TGTGCCAGCAGCTTCGACAGGGGATCCTACAATGAGCAGTTCTTC.